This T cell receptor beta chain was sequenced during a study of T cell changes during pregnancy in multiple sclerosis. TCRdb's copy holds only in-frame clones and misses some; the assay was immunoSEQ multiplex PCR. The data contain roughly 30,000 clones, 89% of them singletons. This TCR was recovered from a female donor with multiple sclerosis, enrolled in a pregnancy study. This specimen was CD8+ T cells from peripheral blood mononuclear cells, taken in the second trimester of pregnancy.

CDR3 sequence reads: CASSPERGLNSPLHF. The CDR3 bases are TGCGCCAGCAGCCCCGAGAGGGGGCTTAATTCACCCCTCCACTTT. J is TRBJ1-6 and V is TRBV4-1; 7 bases match TRBD1. With V trimmed by 4 bases and J by 6 bases, 6 bases remained unmatched. Germline CDR1 MGHRA, CDR2 YSYEKL. CDR3 length equals 15 residues.